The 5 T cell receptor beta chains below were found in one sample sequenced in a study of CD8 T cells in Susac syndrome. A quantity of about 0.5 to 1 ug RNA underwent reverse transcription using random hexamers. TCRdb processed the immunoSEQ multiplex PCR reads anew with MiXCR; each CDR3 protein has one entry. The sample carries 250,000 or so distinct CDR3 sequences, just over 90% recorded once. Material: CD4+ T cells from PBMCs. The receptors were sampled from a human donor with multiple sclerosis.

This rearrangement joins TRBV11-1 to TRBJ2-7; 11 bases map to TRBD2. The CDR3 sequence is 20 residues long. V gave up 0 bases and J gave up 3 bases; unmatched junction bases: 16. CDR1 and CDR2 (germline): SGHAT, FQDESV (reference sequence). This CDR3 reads CASSLAPGTSGGAYFYEQYF. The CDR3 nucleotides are TGTGCCAGCAGCTTAGCCCCCGGGACTAGCGGTGGTGCCTATTTCTACGAGCAGTACTTC.

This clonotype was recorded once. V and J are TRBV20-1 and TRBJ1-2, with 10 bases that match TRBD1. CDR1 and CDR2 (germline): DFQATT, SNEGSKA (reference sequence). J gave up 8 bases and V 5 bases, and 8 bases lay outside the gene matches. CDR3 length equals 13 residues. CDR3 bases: TGCAGTGCTTCACCGGGACAGGGGAGAGGCTACACCTTC. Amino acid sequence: CSASPGQGRGYTF.

CDR3 coding DNA: TGTGCCAGCAGTGAACAGGGGGTATTGGGCGAGCAGTACTTC. Translating gives CASSEQGVLGEQYF. The chain employs TRBV2 and TRBJ2-7, with 7 nucleotides matching TRBD1. The CDR3 covers 14 residues. Germline V gene sequence: CDR1 SNHLY, CDR2 FYNNEI. Trimming at V came to 2 bases and at J to 6 bases, leaving 7 bases not matched to a gene. Complete variable domain (other parts from reference TRBV2 and TRBJ2-7): EPEVTQTPSHQVTQMGQEVILRCVPISNHLYFYWYRQILGQKVEFLVSFYNNEISEKSEIFDDQFSVERPDGSNFTLKIRSTKLEDSAMYFCASSEQGVLGEQYFGPGTRLTVT.

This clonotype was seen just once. CDR3 amino acids: CASGGPGGELFF. The CDR3 DNA reads as TGTGCCAGCGGGGGGCCAGGCGGGGAGCTGTTTTTT. The rearrangement uses TRBV2 and TRBJ2-2; D possibly matches TRBD1 or TRBD2 (6 bases each). This CDR3 contains 12 residues. The V end was cut by 8 bases, the J end by 7 bases, with 11 bases between. Per the germline V gene, CDR1 is SNHLY and CDR2 is FYNNEI. Filled out from reference TRBV2 and TRBJ2-2, the complete variable domain reads EPEVTQTPSHQVTQMGQEVILRCVPISNHLYFYWYRQILGQKVEFLVSFYNNEISEKSEIFDDQFSVERPDGSNFTLKIRSTKLEDSAMYFCASGGPGGELFFGEGSRLTVL.

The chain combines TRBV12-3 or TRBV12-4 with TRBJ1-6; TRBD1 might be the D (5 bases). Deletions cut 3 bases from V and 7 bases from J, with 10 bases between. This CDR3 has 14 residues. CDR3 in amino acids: CASSLGGRNSPLHF. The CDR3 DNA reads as TGTGCCAGCAGTTTGGGGGGGAGGAATTCACCCCTCCACTTT.